This T cell receptor beta chain originates from a study of blood T cell repertoires in COVID-19 (dated by TCRdb to the early 2020s). Regarding the study in general: Samples covering the acute and convalescent phases of COVID-19 were provided by collaborators in the United States, Italy and Spain. The prospective study material was composed of cDNA or gDNA derived from T cells, B-cell-depleted T cells, or PBMCs. Sample metadata almost always included a de-identified subject ID, COVID-19 status, age in years and sex. The samples were drawn from the first 160 participants of the ongoing ImmuneRACE study and from 1,254 subjects provided by 6 global collaborators. A freely available public database, intended as a resource for researchers studying the immune response to SARS-CoV-2, is where the repertoires were released. Where available, HLA class I and class II types were obtained from metadata supplied by the sample provider rather than from assay-based typing. The dataset comprised deeply sampled blood TCRbeta repertoires from subjects exposed to, actively infected with, or recovered from COVID-19.

As to this clone: There is no known antigen for this receptor. No base qualities exist here, and no much larger clone lies one base off it.

One collaborating source in Seattle enrolled patients during active infection and followed them longitudinally through the course of disease. Each collaborating institution followed its own protocols to collect whole blood in K2EDTA tubes. For TCRbeta analysis, collaborators shipped samples in one of three forms: frozen whole blood, isolated PBMCs, or DNA extracted from either of those sample types. TCRbeta CDR3 regions were amplified from genomic DNA using the immunoSEQ Assay, a bias-controlled multiplex PCR. The paper's processing steps were these. The number of nucleated cells in each sample was estimated from the amplification of reference gene primers within the assay. To quantify the absolute abundance of each unique TCRbeta CDR3 rearrangement, sequence reads were collapsed and filtered. For each sample, productive Simpson clonality was calculated as the square root of Simpson's diversity index across productive rearrangements. Drawn from immuneACCESS, this table holds only the in-frame rearrangements with V and J called that TCRdb kept. Clones are partly lost; checked studies trace under half to an unresolved V gene and leave the rest unexplained. That table is the source of V, J and clone size, and D and trimming were worked out from the DNA. A total of about 410,000 clones appear in this sample, about nine tenths of them only once. The ten most abundant clones make up around 1.5% of the sample.

The junction shows trimming of 3 bases on V and 1 base on J, plus 6 bases between the germline ends. According to the germline V gene (reference sequence), CDR1 reads MNHEY and CDR2 reads SMNVEV. From the cysteine through the phenylalanine, the CDR3 covers 13 amino acids. Only the CDR3 part of the read is kept: 39 bases, read in frame from the first base. Study-wide conclusions, independent of this receptor: Clinical and demographic metadata were provided uncurated, with the amount varying by source and participant.

The chain couples TRBV27 to TRBJ1-1; the D segment could be TRBD1, given 5 matching bases. The sample was peripheral blood. The clonotype comes from a woman between 40 and 50 years old with COVID-19, enrolled during active disease. DNA sequence: TGTGCCAGCAGTTTGGACAAGAACACTGAAGCTTTCTTT. Translated, this gives CASSLDKNTEAFF.